Below, 14 T cell receptor beta chains from the same sample are listed, as sequenced in a study of CD8 T cells in Susac syndrome. An input of about 0.5 to 1 ug of RNA was subjected to reverse transcription using random hexamers. TCRdb passed the immunoSEQ multiplex PCR reads through MiXCR, listing each CDR3 protein once. The table records roughly 150,000 distinct CDR3 sequences, about 94% of them present only once. Sample: CD4+ T cells from PBMCs. All receptors come from a human donor in good health.

The rearrangement links TRBV20-1 to TRBJ2-7, with TRBD1 identical over 7 bases. The CDR3 runs 11 residues. Germline CDR1 reads DFQATT; CDR2 reads SNEGSKA (reference sequence). V trimming: 7 bases; J trimming: 9 bases; junction bases outside the gene matches: 9. The CDR3 loop is CSGSEGAGQYF. The CDR3 DNA is TGCAGTGGGAGCGAGGGGGCTGGGCAGTACTTC.

J is TRBJ1-1 and V is TRBV5-1; 9 nucleotides agree with TRBD1. CDR1 is SGHRS, CDR2 YFSETQ, per germline. CDR3 length: 16 amino acids. Trimming removed 5 bases from V and 1 base from J; junction bases left unmatched: 9. The DNA for the CDR3 is TGCGCCAGCAGACCTCGGACAGGGGAGGGGAACACTGAAGCTTTCTTT. Protein sequence: CASRPRTGEGNTEAFF.

This clonotype has only one observation. The chain is built from TRBV19 and TRBJ1-5, with unresolved D. The CDR3 has 15 residues. CDR1 and CDR2 (germline): LNHDA, SQIVND (reference sequence). V dropped 5 bases and J dropped 2 bases, with 13 bases sitting between them. The CDR3 here is CASSRSGIGNQPQHF. The CDR3 DNA reads as TGTGCCAGTAGTCGCTCCGGGATCGGCAATCAGCCCCAGCATTTT.

This CDR3 reads CSARAYNEQFF. As DNA, the CDR3 is TGCAGTGCCAGGGCCTACAATGAGCAGTTCTTC. The gene calls are TRBV20-1 and TRBJ2-1, with D possibly being TRBD1 (5 bases). This CDR3 region has 11 residues. The germline V gene has CDR1 DFQATT and CDR2 SNEGSKA (reference sequence). The ends were cut back, 6 bases at V and 2 bases at J, with 5 bases in the middle.

J is TRBJ2-7 and V is TRBV19, with 8 bases lining up with TRBD1. Trimming removed 6 bases from V and 3 bases from J; junction bases left unmatched: 7. The CDR3 is 14 amino acids. Germline values: CDR1 LNHDA, CDR2 SQIVND (reference sequence). The DNA for the CDR3 is TGTGCCAGTAGCTGGCAGGGGGCGAACTACGAGCAGTACTTC. Its translation is CASSWQGANYEQYF.

CDR3 sequence: CASSRWDSKNEQFF. The CDR3 nucleotides are TGTGCCAGCAGCCGGTGGGACTCCAAAAATGAGCAGTTCTTC. The chain carries TRBV3-1 and TRBJ2-1; a possible D gene is TRBD2 (6 bases). Trimming cost V 4 bases and J 7 bases, with 14 bases left between them. The CDR3 loop spans 14 amino acids. From germline, CDR1 is LGHDT and CDR2 YNNKEL (reference sequence).

This chain joins TRBV14 and TRBJ1-2, with 7 bases identical to TRBD1. Looked up from germline, CDR1 is SGHDN and CDR2 is FVKESK. Trimming at V came to 5 bases and at J to 7 bases, leaving 13 bases not matched to a gene. The CDR3 length is 15 residues. This CDR3 is CASSSRTGGSIGYTF. The CDR3 DNA reads as TGTGCCAGCAGCTCCCGGACAGGCGGGTCTATTGGCTACACCTTC.

This chain links TRBV20-1 with TRBJ2-5; TRBD1 aligns across 7 bases. Trimming removed 6 bases from V and 7 bases from J; junction bases left unmatched: 11. The germline gives CDR1 DFQATT, CDR2 SNEGSKA (reference sequence). There are 13 residues in the CDR3. CDR3 protein: CSAPLTGVGTQYF. In nucleotides, the CDR3 is TGCAGTGCACCCCTTACAGGGGTCGGGACCCAGTACTTC.

The chain carries TRBV20-1 and TRBJ2-5; 9 bases fit TRBD2. Unmatched junction bases numbered 8, after V lost 5 bases and J lost 4 bases. The CDR3 spans 14 residues. CDR1 and CDR2 from the germline V gene are DFQATT and SNEGSKA (reference sequence). The CDR3 protein is CSAGSGGLSETQYF. The CDR3 DNA follows: TGCAGTGCTGGTAGCGGGGGCCTCTCAGAGACCCAGTACTTC.

The chain employs TRBV7-2 and TRBJ1-5, with a tentative D call TRBD1 (6 bases). CDR3 length equals 17 residues. V was pared by 1 base and J by 6 bases, with 19 bases between. Germline assignment: CDR1 SGHTA and CDR2 FQGNSA. This chain's CDR3 is CASSLVSGGGRVQPQHF. The CDR3 DNA is TGTGCCAGCAGCTTAGTCAGCGGCGGGGGGCGGGTTCAGCCCCAGCATTTT.

The chain combines TRBV18 with TRBJ1-2; no reliable D call. The V end was cut by 0 bases, the J end by 0 bases, with 8 bases between. The length of the CDR3 is 15 residues. CDR1 is KGHSH, CDR2 LQKENI, per germline. DNA for the CDR3: TGTGCCAGCTCACCACCCACGGATTCTAACTATGGCTACACCTTC. Translating gives CASSPPTDSNYGYTF.

A single count supports this clonotype. V usage is TRBV4-1 and J usage is TRBJ2-1; 10 bases line up with TRBD2. CDR1 and CDR2 from the germline V gene are MGHRA and YSYEKL. J lost 7 bases, V lost 4 bases, and 7 bases had no gene match. CDR3 size: 15 residues. CDR3: CASSLGLARTNEQFF. The CDR3 DNA reads as TGCGCCAGCAGCCTGGGACTAGCGAGGACGAATGAGCAGTTCTTC.

The rearrangement joins TRBV12-3 or TRBV12-4 to TRBJ2-3, with TRBD2 matching 8 bases. The CDR3 sequence is 15 residues long. Trimming removed 7 bases from V and 7 bases from J; junction bases left unmatched: 13. The CDR3 DNA follows: TGTGCCAGCACCCCATTGGCGGGGGGACGTAATACGCAGTATTTT. Protein product: CASTPLAGGRNTQYF.

This rearrangement joins TRBV5-1 to TRBJ1-2, with 7 bases that match TRBD1. The CDR3 runs to 13 residues. V shed 4 bases, J shed 6 bases, and the junction held 6 bases outside the gene matches. Germline V gene data show CDR1 as SGHRS and CDR2 as YFSETQ. The CDR3 bases are TGCGCCAGCAGCATGACAGGGATCGATGGCTACACCTTC. Translating it yields CASSMTGIDGYTF.